Below, 14 T cell receptor beta chains from the same sample are listed, as sequenced in a study of cytomegalovirus exposure and HLA in healthy donors. The data were produced by immunoSEQ multiplex PCR, yet TCRdb's version contains in-frame clones alone and is incomplete. The sample lists 100,000 or so clones, 86% occurring once. The specimen sequenced was PBMCs. These receptors were obtained from a woman aged 18-29 years in good health and CMV-seropositive.

This clone was counted only a few times. The chain is built from TRBV10-2 and TRBJ2-1, with TRBD1 matching 8 bases. CDR3 size: 14 residues. In germline, CDR1 is WSHSY, CDR2 SAAADI. The trim removed 2 bases at V and 10 bases at J, leaving 7 bases unmatched. The DNA of the CDR3 is TGCGCCAGCAGTGAGGACAGGGGAAGTACAGAGCAGTTCTTC. It translates to CASSEDRGSTEQFF.

With regard to this clone: The identical CDR3 is also encoded by other nucleotide sequences in the sample. V is TRBV9 and J is TRBJ2-5; unclear D gene. This CDR3 contains 12 residues. The V gene's germline CDR1 is SGDLS and CDR2 YYNGEE. Trimming removed 0 bases from V and 4 bases from J, with 4 bases in between. The CDR3 reads CASSVAGETQYF. CDR3 nucleotides: TGTGCCAGCAGCGTAGCCGGAGAGACCCAGTACTTC.

The chain couples TRBV27 to TRBJ1-5; D perhaps matches TRBD1 (5 bases). V dropped 6 bases and J dropped 5 bases, with 14 bases sitting between them. The CDR3 runs to 14 residues. Per germline, CDR1 MNHEY and CDR2 SMNVEV (reference sequence). Written as DNA, the CDR3 is TGTGCCAGCAGACGTGCAGGGCGGCATCAGCCCCAGCATTTT. Its translation: CASRRAGRHQPQHF.

V usage is TRBV11-3 and J usage is TRBJ1-2, with 8 bases identical to TRBD1. With V trimmed by 0 bases and J by 7 bases, 4 bases remained unmatched. The germline CDR1 and CDR2 sequences are SGHNT and YENEEA. The CDR3 totals 14 residues. Here the CDR3 reads CASSLDYRGTGYTF. DNA of the CDR3: TGTGCCAGCAGCTTAGACTACAGGGGGACTGGCTACACCTTC.

This clone was seen only once. The chain recombines TRBV6-4 with TRBJ2-1; a possible D gene is TRBD1 (6 bases). Trimming stripped 3 bases from V and 5 bases from J, with 11 bases between. From germline, CDR1 is MRHNA and CDR2 SNTAGT. The CDR3 runs 14 residues. The CDR3 spells CASSEQGINNEQFF. Here the CDR3 DNA reads TGTGCCAGCAGTGAGCAGGGGATCAACAATGAGCAGTTCTTC.

The V call is TRBV6-1, the J call TRBJ2-3; the match to TRBD2 covers 10 bases. J gave up 4 bases and V 0 bases, and 1 base lay outside the gene matches. CDR1 is MNHNS, CDR2 SASEGT, per germline. The CDR3 runs to 15 residues. Here the CDR3 reads CASSEAAGGPDTQYF. In nucleotides, the CDR3 is TGTGCCAGCAGTGAAGCAGCGGGAGGGCCAGATACGCAGTATTTT.

The J gene is TRBJ1-1, the V gene TRBV9; TRBD1 matches 10 bases. After removal of 3 bases from V and 1 base from J, the junction contained 3 bases not matched to a gene. Germline-derived CDR1 and CDR2 are SGDLS and YYNGEE. The CDR3 is made up of 15 amino acids. The CDR3 coding sequence is TGTGCCAGCAGCGGACAGGGGGCGCGGAACACTGAAGCTTTCTTT. It encodes CASSGQGARNTEAFF.

V gene TRBV28 combines with J gene TRBJ1-1; possible D gene TRBD1, 6 bases. The V gene's germline CDR1 is MDHEN and CDR2 SYDVKM. The CDR3 length is 10 residues. The ends were cut back, 9 bases at V and 6 bases at J, with 8 bases in the middle. The CDR3 coding sequence is TGTGCCAGTGGGGGCGCTGAAGCTTTCTTT. This translates into CASGGAEAFF.

This chain links TRBV30 with TRBJ1-2; maybe TRBD1 (5 bases). The CDR3 contains 13 residues. From germline, CDR1 is GTSNPN and CDR2 SVGIG (reference sequence). The V gene lost 0 bases and the J gene lost 8 bases, with 13 bases spanning the gap. CDR3 in DNA: TGTGCCTGGAGTGTTACAGGCCTAAGGGGCTACACCTTC. It specifies CAWSVTGLRGYTF.

The rearrangement joins TRBV29-1 to TRBJ1-6; D is unresolved. The V and J ends lost 4 bases and 5 bases respectively, with 9 bases between them. The V gene's germline CDR1 is SQVTM and CDR2 ANQGSEA. The length of the CDR3 is 13 residues. CDR3 amino acids: CSVGDGNNSPLHF. CDR3 sequence (DNA): TGCAGCGTTGGAGACGGTAATAATTCACCCCTCCACTTT.

The chain is built from TRBV4-1 and TRBJ2-3; D is perhaps TRBD1 (5 bases). There are 16 residues in the CDR3. Germline-derived CDR1 and CDR2 are MGHRA and YSYEKL. The germline V and J ends were trimmed by 3 bases and 2 bases, with 15 bases remaining between them. CDR3 DNA: TGCGCCAGCAGCCACGGCGACAGTAGATACACAGATACGCAGTATTTT. This sequence encodes CASSHGDSRYTDTQYF.

The rearrangement links TRBV5-8 to TRBJ1-2, with unresolved D. The CDR3 spans 13 residues. Deletions cut 0 bases from V and 2 bases from J, with 5 bases between. Germline V gene sequence: CDR1 SGHTS, CDR2 YDEGEE. CDR3 DNA sequence: TGTGCCAGCAGCTTGGGAGTGAACTATGGCTACACCTTC. Its protein is CASSLGVNYGYTF.

This rearrangement joins TRBV6-1 to TRBJ1-2, with D perhaps TRBD1 (6 bases). V lost 1 base and J lost 8, with 11 bases in between. This CDR3 contains 13 residues. Germline V gene data show CDR1 as MNHNS and CDR2 as SASEGT. The CDR3 nucleotides read TGTGCCAGCAGTGAAGGGGGGGGGCGAGGCTACACCTTC. Translation: CASSEGGGRGYTF.

This chain connects TRBV5-1 to TRBJ2-7, with TRBD2 as a possible D gene (6 bases). The germline V and J ends were trimmed by 4 bases and 6 bases, with 8 bases remaining between them. The CDR3 is made up of 11 amino acids. Germline loops: CDR1 SGHRS, CDR2 YFSETQ. The CDR3 sequence: CASSPGGEQYF. The CDR3 nucleotides read TGCGCCAGCAGCCCCGGGGGCGAGCAGTACTTC.